These 25 T cell receptor beta chains originate from one sample sequenced in a study of shared clonotypes between healthy human individuals (dated by TCRdb to 2019 to 2021). Libraries came from the immunoSEQ multiplex PCR assay. TCRdb limited this immuneACCESS table to in-frame rearrangements with V and J called. A share of clones is missing; checked studies link under half to unresolved V genes, and the rest is unexplained. Within this sample are around 2,000,000 clones, with over 85% of them counted one time only. The ten largest clones capture approximately 1% of the sample. CD8 naive samples consisted of CD45RO-negative cells that were positively selected for CCR7, yielding a CD45RA+CCR7+ population without TemRA cells. Input material: naive CD8+ T cells sorted from blood. Sample cell subset or site, as interpreted from the label and publication: CD45RA+CCR7+. These receptors came from a man aged 18 to 30 in good health.

The V and J genes are TRBV30 and TRBJ2-7; D is ambiguous. Between the trimmed V and J ends, which lost 3 bases and 1 base, there was a span of 16 bases. Germline V gene lookup returns CDR1 GTSNPN and CDR2 SVGIG (reference sequence). CDR3 length equals 15 residues. The CDR3 loop is CAWSPTGIGSYEQYF. The CDR3 bases are TGTGCCTGGAGCCCCACCGGCATTGGATCCTACGAGCAGTACTTC.

The chain has TRBV27 and TRBJ2-7; TRBD1 is a possible D gene (6 bases). Germline V CDR1 and CDR2: MNHEY, SMNVEV (reference sequence). This CDR3 has 15 residues. The V and J ends lost 3 bases and 0 bases respectively, with 12 bases between them. The CDR3 DNA sequence: TGTGCCAGCAGTTTTATCGGGACATCCTCCTACGAGCAGTACTTC. Translated: CASSFIGTSSYEQYF.

The genes are TRBV4-1 and TRBJ2-2; TRBD1 matches 8 bases. Germline V lookup: CDR1 MGHRA, CDR2 YSYEKL. Losses at the gene ends were 3 bases for V and 7 bases for J; bases not matched to a gene: 7. This CDR3 region has 15 residues. The CDR3 sequence: CASSQPAGGDGELFF. Here the CDR3 DNA reads TGCGCCAGCAGCCAGCCAGCAGGGGGCGACGGGGAGCTGTTTTTT.

The chain combines TRBV6-6 with TRBJ2-1; tentatively, D is TRBD2 (6 bases). V was cut by 0 bases and J by 9 bases, with 18 bases left in between. The CDR3 loop spans 16 amino acids. Germline CDR1 reads MNHNY; CDR2 reads SVGAGI (reference sequence). CDR3 in amino acids: CASSYSILAGSSEQFF. CDR3 coding DNA: TGTGCCAGCAGTTACTCGATTCTTGCGGGGTCATCTGAGCAGTTCTTC.

The chain has TRBV6-6 and TRBJ2-1; 10 bases align to TRBD2. The CDR3 has 14 amino acids. Germline trimming cut 6 bases from V and 4 bases from J; bases unmatched to any gene: 3. CDR1 is MNHNY and CDR2 is SVGAGI in the germline V gene (reference sequence). CDR3 nucleotide sequence: TGTGCCAGCAGCGGACTAGCGGTATACAATGAGCAGTTCTTC. Residues: CASSGLAVYNEQFF.

CDR3 region: CASSSVGGGLNEQYF. Written as DNA, the CDR3 is TGCGCCAGCAGCTCGGTCGGAGGGGGCTTAAACGAGCAGTACTTC. The chain uses TRBV5-1 and TRBJ2-7; D is possibly TRBD1 (7 bases). The CDR3 length is 15 residues. CDR1 and CDR2 from the germline V gene are SGHRS and YFSETQ. V was trimmed by 3 bases and J by 5 bases, leaving 18 bases between them. The whole variable domain, filled in from reference TRBV5-1 and TRBJ2-7, reads KAGVTQTPRYLIKTRGQQVTLSCSPISGHRSVSWYQQTPGQGLQFLFEYFSETQRNKGNFPGRFSGRQFSNSRSEMNVSTLELGDSALYLCASSSVGGGLNEQYFGPGTRLTVT.

CDR3 sequence reads: CASSLALGVTEAFF. Here the CDR3 DNA reads TGTGCCAGCAGCTTAGCGCTTGGAGTTACTGAAGCTTTCTTT. This chain joins TRBV7-9 and TRBJ1-1; D unresolved. Germline V gene data show CDR1 as SEHNR and CDR2 as FQNEAQ (reference sequence). Deletions cut 0 bases from V and 5 bases from J, with 10 bases between. CDR3 length: 14 residues.

The rearrangement links TRBV4-2 to TRBJ2-1, with TRBD2 identical over 10 bases. CDR1 and CDR2 from the germline V gene are LGHNA and YNFKEQ. J gave up 7 bases and V 6 bases, and 6 bases lay outside the gene matches. The CDR3 totals 14 residues. The CDR3 loop is CASSPSGGENEQFF. In DNA, the CDR3 is TGTGCCAGCAGTCCTAGCGGGGGAGAGAATGAGCAGTTCTTC.

The chain links TRBV28 to TRBJ1-3; D may be TRBD1 (6 bases). Germline V gene lookup returns CDR1 MDHEN and CDR2 SYDVKM. The CDR3 is 14 amino acids. V was clipped by 6 bases and J by 8 bases, with 17 bases between them. The CDR3 loop is CASSLGTNEDTIYF. Written as DNA, the CDR3 is TGTGCCAGCAGCCTAGGGACAAACGAGGACACCATATATTTT. The full variable domain, completed using reference TRBV28 and TRBJ1-3, is DVKVTQSSRYLVKRTGEKVFLECVQDMDHENMFWYRQDPGLGLRLIYFSYDVKMKEKGDIPEGYSVSREKKERFSLILESASTNQTSMYLCASSLGTNEDTIYFGEGSWLTVV.

J is TRBJ1-1 and V is TRBV30; D is undetermined. V was shortened by 0 bases and J by 10 bases, with 21 bases between the two germline ends. The CDR3 runs to 15 residues. Germline lookup yields CDR1 GTSNPN and CDR2 SVGIG (reference sequence). In DNA, the CDR3 is TGTGCCTGGAGTGTGGCCCTGGGCGTAGACCGGGCAGCTTTCTTT. This translates into CAWSVALGVDRAAFF.

The CDR3 coding sequence is TGTGCCAGCAGTGAAATAAGGCTTGACGCTGAGCAGTTCTTC. This sequence encodes CASSEIRLDAEQFF. The gene calls are TRBV6-1 and TRBJ2-1; D is unclear. CDR3 length equals 14 residues. V lost 2 bases and J lost 9, with 14 bases in between. The germline gives CDR1 MNHNS, CDR2 SASEGT.

The V gene is TRBV7-9, the J gene TRBJ2-1; 12 bases match TRBD2. V shed 5 bases and J 9 bases; nucleotides not matched to a gene: 11. The CDR3 spans 16 residues. Germline CDR1 is SEHNR and CDR2 is FQNEAQ (reference sequence). The chain's CDR3 is CASSTTSGSVLGEQFF. DNA of the CDR3: TGTGCCAGCAGCACGACTAGCGGGAGCGTTTTGGGTGAGCAGTTCTTC. The variable domain in full, completed from reference TRBV7-9 and TRBJ2-1, reads DTGVSQNPRHKITKRGQNVTFRCDPISEHNRLYWYRQTLGQGPEFLTYFQNEAQLEKSRLLSDRFSAERPKGSFSTLEIQRTEQGDSAMYLCASSTTSGSVLGEQFFGPGTRLTVL.

The chain combines TRBV2 with TRBJ1-5; 10 bases are a match to TRBD1. After removal of 3 bases from V and 1 base from J, the junction contained 6 bases not matched to a gene. Germline CDR1 reads SNHLY; CDR2 reads FYNNEI. This CDR3 spans 17 amino acids. The CDR3 DNA sequence: TGTGCCAGCAGTGAGAGACAGGGGGCGAGGAGCAATCAGCCCCAGCATTTT. This codes for CASSERQGARSNQPQHF.

This chain uses TRBV6-5 with TRBJ2-2; the D is unclear. The CDR3 contains 13 residues. Germline-derived CDR1 and CDR2 are MNHEY and SVGAGI. V lost 0 bases and J 5 bases, leaving 4 bases between the germline ends. CDR3 sequence reads: CASSYSMTGELFF. DNA for the CDR3: TGTGCCAGCAGTTACTCGATGACCGGGGAGCTGTTTTTT.

The chain carries TRBV6-5 and TRBJ2-1, with D perhaps matching TRBD2 (5 bases). V lost 2 bases, J lost 6 bases, and 8 bases lay in between. CDR1 and CDR2 (germline): MNHEY, SVGAGI. There are 13 residues in the CDR3. DNA for the CDR3: TGTGCCAGCAGTTACCGGGAAACCAATGAGCAGTTCTTC. It encodes CASSYRETNEQFF.

This chain joins TRBV28 and TRBJ2-7, with 9 bases identical to TRBD2. After removal of 4 bases from V and 4 bases from J, the junction contained 20 bases not matched to a gene. Germline V CDR1 and CDR2: MDHEN, SYDVKM. There are 19 residues in the CDR3. For the CDR3, the DNA is TGTGCCAGCAGTTCCCCGGGACTGCGGGCGGTAGCGGGGGTGTACGAGCAGTACTTC. The encoded protein is CASSSPGLRAVAGVYEQYF.

The rearrangement joins TRBV18 to TRBJ2-5, with 8 bases lining up with TRBD1. From germline, CDR1 is KGHSH and CDR2 LQKENI. The CDR3 sequence is 17 residues long. V gave up 0 bases and J gave up 5 bases; unmatched junction bases: 11. The CDR3 bases are TGTGCCAGCTCACCACCCAAGGACAGGGATGCCCGGGAGACCCAGTACTTC. Residues: CASSPPKDRDARETQYF.

The chain links TRBV5-4 to TRBJ2-1; 8 nucleotides line up with TRBD2. CDR3 size: 14 residues. CDR1 SGHNT and CDR2 YYREEE come from the germline V gene (reference sequence). J was trimmed by 6 bases and V by 10 bases; bases with no gene match: 12. The CDR3 protein is CASSWAGGLNEQFF. CDR3 nucleotides: TGTGCCTCGTCTTGGGCGGGGGGACTCAATGAGCAGTTCTTC.

CDR3 sequence (DNA): TGTGCCAGCAGCAGCGGCCTAAGCGGGGAGCAGTTCTTC. Amino acids: CASSSGLSGEQFF. V usage is TRBV7-9 and J usage is TRBJ2-1; possibly TRBD2 for D (6 bases). Trimming cost V 5 bases and J 10 bases, with 15 bases left between them. CDR3 length equals 13 residues. Germline assignment: CDR1 SEHNR and CDR2 FQNEAQ (reference sequence). Full variable domain (rest looked up from reference TRBV7-9 and TRBJ2-1): DTGVSQNPRHKITKRGQNVTFRCDPISEHNRLYWYRQTLGQGPEFLTYFQNEAQLEKSRLLSDRFSAERPKGSFSTLEIQRTEQGDSAMYLCASSSGLSGEQFFGPGTRLTVL.

The V and J genes are TRBV2 and TRBJ2-3; no definite D call. The germline gives CDR1 SNHLY, CDR2 FYNNEI. This CDR3 contains 15 residues. V was shortened by 8 bases and J by 6 bases, with 21 bases between the two germline ends. CDR3 coding DNA: TGTGCCAGCCGTACCGACCAGCCACCCTCCGATACGCAGTATTTT. Translation: CASRTDQPPSDTQYF.

The gene calls are TRBV6-5 and TRBJ2-2, with D unclear. The CDR3 is 12 amino acids. V lost 4 bases, J lost 6 bases, and 6 bases lay in between. CDR1 is MNHEY and CDR2 is SVGAGI in the germline V gene. The CDR3 sequence: CASSSLAGELFF. As DNA, the CDR3 is TGTGCCAGCAGTTCGCTGGCCGGGGAGCTGTTTTTT.

The rearrangement links TRBV9 to TRBJ2-3, with TRBD2 matching over 10 bases. J was trimmed by 6 bases and V by 4 bases; bases with no gene match: 11. This CDR3 is built from 16 residues. Germline V gene data show CDR1 as SGDLS and CDR2 as YYNGEE. The chain's CDR3 is CASSSQGTLAGDTQYF. The CDR3 DNA is TGTGCCAGCAGCTCCCAAGGGACACTAGCGGGGGATACGCAGTATTTT. Drawing the rest from reference TRBV9 and TRBJ2-3, the complete variable domain is DSGVTQTPKHLITATGQRVTLRCSPRSGDLSVYWYQQSLDQGLQFLIQYYNGEERAKGNILERFSAQQFPDLHSELNLSSLELGDSALYFCASSSQGTLAGDTQYFGPGTRLTVL.

CDR3 sequence: CASSEAGTGRTGELFF. Here the CDR3 DNA reads TGTGCCAGCAGTGAAGCGGGGACAGGCCGCACCGGGGAGCTGTTTTTT. The V call is TRBV6-1, the J call TRBJ2-2; 8 bases line up with TRBD1. V lost 0 bases to trimming and J lost 4 bases; unmatched junction nucleotides: 4. The CDR3 contains 16 residues. Germline V gene lookup returns CDR1 MNHNS and CDR2 SASEGT.

The chain links TRBV30 to TRBJ2-5; D gene unclear. Germline V lookup: CDR1 GTSNPN, CDR2 SVGIG (reference sequence). The CDR3 has 15 residues. V was shortened by 1 base and J by 2 bases, with 14 bases between the two germline ends. This CDR3 is CAWSGLDEYQETQYF. In DNA form, the CDR3 reads TGTGCCTGGAGTGGACTCGACGAGTATCAAGAGACCCAGTACTTC.

The CDR3 region has the DNA TGCAGCGTCCACACACTGGGGGGTCACAATGAGCAGTTCTTC. Translating it yields CSVHTLGGHNEQFF. The chain employs TRBV29-1 and TRBJ2-1, with a tentative D call TRBD2 (6 bases). The germline V gene has CDR1 SQVTM and CDR2 ANQGSEA. This CDR3 is 14 amino acids long. Deletions cut 6 bases from V and 5 bases from J, with 17 bases between.